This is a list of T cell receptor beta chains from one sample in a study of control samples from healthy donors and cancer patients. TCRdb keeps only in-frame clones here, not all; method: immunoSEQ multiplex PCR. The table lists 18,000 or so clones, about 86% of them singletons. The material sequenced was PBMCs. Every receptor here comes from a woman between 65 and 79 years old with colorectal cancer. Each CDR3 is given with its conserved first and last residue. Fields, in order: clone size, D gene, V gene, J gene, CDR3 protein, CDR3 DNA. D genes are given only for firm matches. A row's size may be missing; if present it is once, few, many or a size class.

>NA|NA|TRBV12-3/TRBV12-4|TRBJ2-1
CASRLNNEQFF
TGTGCCAGCAGACTTAACAATGAGCAGTTCTTC
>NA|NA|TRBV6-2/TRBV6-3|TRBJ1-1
CASSYVTGFEAFF
TGTGCCAGCAGTTACGTGACAGGCTTTGAAGCTTTCTTT
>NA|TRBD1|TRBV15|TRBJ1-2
CATSREQGAYGYTF
TGTGCCACCAGCAGAGAACAGGGGGCCTATGGCTACACCTTC
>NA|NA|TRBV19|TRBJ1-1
CATGVYTEAFF
TGTGCCACCGGGGTTTACACTGAAGCTTTCTTT
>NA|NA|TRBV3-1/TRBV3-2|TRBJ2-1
CASSQEGEDEQFF
TGTGCCAGCAGCCAAGAGGGAGAGGATGAGCAGTTCTTC
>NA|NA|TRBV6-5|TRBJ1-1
CASVWTDIPEAFF
TGTGCCAGCGTTTGGACGGATATCCCTGAAGCTTTCTTT
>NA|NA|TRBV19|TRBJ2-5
CASSIGTYQETQYF
TGTGCCAGTAGTATTGGGACATACCAAGAGACCCAGTACTTC
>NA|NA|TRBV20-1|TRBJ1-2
CSASEGPNYGYTF
TGCAGTGCTAGTGAGGGTCCGAACTATGGCTACACCTTC
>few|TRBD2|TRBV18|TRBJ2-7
CASSPSGAGVGYEQYF
TGTGCCAGCTCACCCTCGGGAGCGGGAGTTGGCTACGAGCAGTACTTC
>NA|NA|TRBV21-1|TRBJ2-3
CASSKREVYGTDTQYF
TGTGCCAGCAGCAAAAGGGAGGTGTACGGCACAGATACGCAGTATTTT
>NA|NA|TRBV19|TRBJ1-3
CASSASPRLGGNTIYF
TGTGCCAGTAGTGCCTCCCCGCGGCTCGGTGGAAACACCATATATTTT
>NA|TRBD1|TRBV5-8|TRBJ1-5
CASSLRGDRGWQPQHF
TGTGCCAGCAGCTTGCGGGGGGACAGGGGGTGGCAGCCCCAGCATTTT
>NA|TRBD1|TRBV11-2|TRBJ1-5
CASSPKGARNQPQHF
TGTGCCAGCAGCCCAAAGGGGGCGCGAAATCAGCCCCAGCATTTT
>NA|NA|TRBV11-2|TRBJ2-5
CASSLTLQETQYF
TGTGCCAGCAGCTTAACCCTTCAAGAGACCCAGTACTTC
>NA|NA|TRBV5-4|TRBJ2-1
CASSLGGGYSYNEQFF
TGTGCCAGCAGCTTGGGGGGGGGCTACTCCTACAATGAGCAGTTCTTC
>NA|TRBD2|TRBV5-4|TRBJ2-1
CASSFRDYNNEQFF
TGTGCCAGCAGCTTTAGGGACTATAACAATGAGCAGTTCTTC
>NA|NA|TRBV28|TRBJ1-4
CASSLSATNEKLFF
TGTGCCAGCAGTTTATCCGCAACTAATGAAAAACTGTTTTTT
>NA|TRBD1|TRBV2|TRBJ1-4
CAWPGQGSEKLFF
TGTGCCTGGCCGGGACAGGGGAGTGAAAAACTGTTTTTT
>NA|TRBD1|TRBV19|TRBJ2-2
CASSRQGGDTGELFF
TGTGCCAGTAGTAGACAGGGTGGGGACACCGGGGAGCTGTTTTTT
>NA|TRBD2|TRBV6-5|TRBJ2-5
CASSYSRTGLAGTQYF
TGTGCCAGCAGTTACTCGAGAACGGGACTAGCGGGGACCCAGTACTTC
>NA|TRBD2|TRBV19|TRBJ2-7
CASSTNPGTSGIVGEYEQYF
TGTGCCAGTAGTACCAACCCCGGGACTAGCGGGATAGTCGGCGAATACGAGCAGTACTTC
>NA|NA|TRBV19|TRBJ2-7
CASSKQGLQEQYF
TGTGCCAGTAGTAAACAGGGTCTGCAAGAGCAGTACTTC
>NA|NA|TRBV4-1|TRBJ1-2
CASSQDLERAVGGYTF
TGCGCCAGCAGCCAAGATTTGGAAAGGGCTGTGGGCGGCTACACCTTC
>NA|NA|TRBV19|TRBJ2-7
CASSIMEGSGEQYF
TGTGCCAGTAGTATCATGGAGGGGTCGGGCGAGCAGTACTTC
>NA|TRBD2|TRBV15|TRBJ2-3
CATSRGTSGTSMNTQYF
TGTGCCACCAGCAGAGGGACTAGCGGGACCAGCATGAATACGCAGTATTTT
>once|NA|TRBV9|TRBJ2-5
CASSGGLETQYF
TGTGCCAGCAGCGGGGGGCTAGAGACCCAGTACTTC
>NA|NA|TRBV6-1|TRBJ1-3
CASSESSGNTIYF
TGTGCCAGCAGTGAATCCTCTGGAAACACCATATATTTT
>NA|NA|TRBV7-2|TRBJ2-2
CASSLNLGQTPTGELFF
TGTGCCAGCAGCTTAAACTTGGGACAAACCCCCACCGGGGAGCTGTTTTTT
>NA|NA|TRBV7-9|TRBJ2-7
CASRFGGGLSYEQYF
TGTGCCAGCAGATTTGGAGGAGGACTCTCCTACGAGCAGTACTTC
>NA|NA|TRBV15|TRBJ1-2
CATSRDRAGGYTF
TGTGCCACCAGCAGAGATCGGGCAGGAGGCTACACCTTC
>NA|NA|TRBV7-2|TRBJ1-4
CASSQQWGGEKLFF
TGTGCCAGCAGCCAACAGTGGGGGGGTGAAAAACTGTTTTTT
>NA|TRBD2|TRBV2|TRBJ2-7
CASSEAEAGGYEQYF
TGTGCCAGCAGTGAAGCAGAAGCGGGAGGCTACGAGCAGTACTTC
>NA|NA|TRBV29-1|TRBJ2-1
CSVVVPPDYPGEQFF
TGCAGCGTTGTAGTCCCCCCCGATTACCCCGGTGAGCAGTTCTTC
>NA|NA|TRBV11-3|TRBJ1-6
CASSRDGDSYNSPLHF
TGTGCCAGCAGCCGGGACGGTGACTCCTATAATTCACCCCTCCACTTT
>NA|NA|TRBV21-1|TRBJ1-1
CASSKGRGRGNTEAFF
TGTGCCAGCAGCAAAGGGAGGGGCAGGGGGAACACTGAAGCTTTCTTT
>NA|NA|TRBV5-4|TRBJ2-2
CASSPPPGETGELFF
TGTGCCAGCAGCCCCCCGCCAGGGGAAACCGGGGAGCTGTTTTTT
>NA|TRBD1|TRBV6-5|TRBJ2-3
CASRFTGATDTQYF
TGTGCCAGCAGATTCACAGGGGCCACAGATACGCAGTATTTT
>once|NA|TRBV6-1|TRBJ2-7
CASSPTGLYEQYF
TGTGCCAGCAGCCCCACGGGACTTTACGAGCAGTACTTC
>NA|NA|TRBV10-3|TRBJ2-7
CAIRPRSSYEQYF
TGTGCCATCAGGCCGAGGAGCTCCTACGAGCAGTACTTC
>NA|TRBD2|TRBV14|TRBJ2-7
CASSPRLAGVWEQYF
TGTGCCAGCAGCCCAAGACTAGCGGGAGTGTGGGAGCAGTACTTC
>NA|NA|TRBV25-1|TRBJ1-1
CASSAQPNTEAFF
TGTGCCAGCAGTGCTCAGCCGAACACTGAAGCTTTCTTT
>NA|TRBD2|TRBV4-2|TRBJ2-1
CASSQGSTSRPGVEQFF
TGTGCCAGCAGCCAGGGATCGACTAGCCGCCCTGGCGTTGAGCAGTTCTTC
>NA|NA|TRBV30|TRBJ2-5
CAWSVPLLGETQYF
TGTGCCTGGAGTGTCCCTCTCCTGGGAGAGACCCAGTACTTC
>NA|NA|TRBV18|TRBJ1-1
CASSPGRADREAFF
TGTGCCAGCTCACCGGGACGGGCCGACCGTGAAGCTTTCTTT
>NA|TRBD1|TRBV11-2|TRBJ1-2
CASSLDRGIGYTF
TGTGCCAGCAGCTTAGACAGGGGGATTGGCTACACCTTC
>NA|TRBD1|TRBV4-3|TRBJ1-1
CASSPRQGAWDTEAFF
TGCGCCAGCAGCCCGCGACAGGGGGCGTGGGACACTGAAGCTTTCTTT
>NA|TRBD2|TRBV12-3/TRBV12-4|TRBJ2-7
CASRLAGYEQYF
TGTGCCAGCAGACTAGCGGGTTACGAGCAGTACTTC
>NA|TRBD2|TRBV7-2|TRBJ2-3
CASSPAPTSGGANTQYF
TGTGCCAGCAGCCCTGCCCCCACTAGCGGGGGGGCCAATACGCAGTATTTT
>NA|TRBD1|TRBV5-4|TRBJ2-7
CASSPGQGEFEQYF
TGTGCCAGCAGCCCGGGACAGGGGGAATTCGAGCAGTACTTC
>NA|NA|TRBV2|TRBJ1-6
CASSEAGADYNSPLHF
TGTGCCAGCAGTGAAGCGGGGGCGGATTACAATTCACCCCTCCACTTT
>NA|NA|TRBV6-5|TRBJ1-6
CASRPGGSYNSPLHF
TGTGCCAGCAGGCCGGGAGGGTCCTATAATTCACCCCTCCACTTT
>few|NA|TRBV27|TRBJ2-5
CASGLGETQYF
TGTGCCAGCGGACTTGGGGAGACCCAGTACTTC
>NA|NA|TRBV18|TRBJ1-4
CASSPARAEKLFF
TGTGCCAGCTCACCCGCAAGGGCTGAAAAACTGTTTTTT
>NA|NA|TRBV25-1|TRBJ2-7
CASSEPSIGAYEQYF
TGTGCCAGCAGTGAGCCCTCCATCGGGGCCTACGAGCAGTACTTC